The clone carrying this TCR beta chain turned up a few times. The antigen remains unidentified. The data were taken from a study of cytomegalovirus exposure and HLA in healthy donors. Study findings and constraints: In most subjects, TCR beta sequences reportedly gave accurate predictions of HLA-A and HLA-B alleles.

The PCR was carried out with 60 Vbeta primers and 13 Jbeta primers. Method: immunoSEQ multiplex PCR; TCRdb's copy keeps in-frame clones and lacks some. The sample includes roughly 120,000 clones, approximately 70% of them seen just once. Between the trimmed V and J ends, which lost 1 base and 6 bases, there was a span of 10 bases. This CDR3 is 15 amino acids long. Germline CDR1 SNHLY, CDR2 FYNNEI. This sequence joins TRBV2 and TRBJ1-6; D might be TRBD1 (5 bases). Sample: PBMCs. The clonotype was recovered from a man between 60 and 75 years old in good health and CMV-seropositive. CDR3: CASSEEGQLNSPLHF. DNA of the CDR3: TGTGCCAGCAGTGAAGAGGGGCAACTTAATTCACCCCTCCACTTT.